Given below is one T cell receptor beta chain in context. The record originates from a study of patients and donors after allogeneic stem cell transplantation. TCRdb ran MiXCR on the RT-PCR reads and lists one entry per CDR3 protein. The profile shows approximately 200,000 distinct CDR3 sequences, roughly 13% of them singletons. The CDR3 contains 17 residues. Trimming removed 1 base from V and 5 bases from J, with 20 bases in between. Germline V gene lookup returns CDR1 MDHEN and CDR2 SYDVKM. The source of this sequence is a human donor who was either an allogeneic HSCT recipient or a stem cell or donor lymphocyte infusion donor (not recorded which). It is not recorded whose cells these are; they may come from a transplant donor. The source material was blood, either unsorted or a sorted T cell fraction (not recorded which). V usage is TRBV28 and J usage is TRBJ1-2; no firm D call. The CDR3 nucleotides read TGTGCCAGCAGTTTATCGGACGGAGGCCAGAACCTATATGGCTACACCTTC. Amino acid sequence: CASSLSDGGQNLYGYTF.